This T cell receptor beta chain was identified in a study of OX40 agonist ivuxolimab in advanced cancers. Broader study findings: Certain nonresponders likewise exhibited a low normalized T-cell clonal expansion. Partial responders at 0.1-3.0 mg/kg had among the lowest clonal expansion. At 0.1 to 3.0 mg/kg and by week 6, clonal expansion occurred in CD4+ and CD8+ blood T cells. CD8+ T cells averaged more expanded clones than CD4+.

Using immunoSEQ multiplex PCR, the repertoire was profiled, and TCRdb retains in-frame clones only, with some absent. The data contain around 35,000 clones, 85% to 90% of them singletons. About this clone: Its antigen is unknown.

With V trimmed by 3 bases and J by 4 bases, 3 bases remained unmatched. Germline lookup yields CDR1 LNHDA and CDR2 SQIVND (reference sequence). This CDR3 region has 15 residues. The source was CD4+ or CD8+ T cells sorted from blood, collected in a trial of the OX40 agonist ivuxolimab. This receptor was taken from an adult with an advanced solid tumor such as melanoma, head and neck, liver or kidney cancer. V is TRBV19 and J is TRBJ2-2, with TRBD1 matching over 9 bases. The CDR3 here is CASSMGQGSTGELFF. In nucleotides, the CDR3 is TGTGCCAGTAGTATGGGACAGGGAAGCACCGGGGAGCTGTTTTTT.